This T cell receptor beta chain appears in the sequencing data of a study of T-cell reconstitution after alpha-beta-depleted transplantation in children. Study-wide points: T-cell numbers and diversity one year post-transplant derived largely from freshly generated T cells. There were reportedly several hundred expanded graft clones from which alpha-beta T cells came about two months after transplant.

Trimming removed 3 bases from V and 7 bases from J, with 19 bases in between. The germline V gene encodes CDR1 LNHDA and CDR2 SQIVND (reference sequence). This CDR3 is 15 amino acids long. For TCRbeta, the library was prepared with unique molecular identifiers. Using its own MiXCR run on the PCR reads, TCRdb lists one record per CDR3 protein. The table has 490,000 or so distinct CDR3 sequences, roughly a tenth seen once. Turning to this clonotype: Its target is not known.

This clonotype was obtained from a child aged 2-15 years with inherited bone marrow failure, due to receive a stem cell transplant. The sequencing here drew on PBMCs, taken before TCRalphabeta/CD19-depleted stem cell transplant. V and J are TRBV19 and TRBJ2-7; D could derive from TRBD1 or TRBD2 (5 bases each). The CDR3 reads CASSMQGPWGMEQYF. The CDR3 bases are TGTGCCAGTAGTATGCAGGGCCCCTGGGGGATGGAGCAGTACTTC.